This T cell receptor beta chain appears in the sequencing data of a study of patients and donors after allogeneic stem cell transplantation. Looked up from germline, CDR1 is SNHLY and CDR2 is FYNNEI. The CDR3 is 12 residues long. The V end was cut by 4 bases, the J end by 5 bases, with 8 bases between. TCRdb called the RT-PCR reads again in MiXCR, with one record for every CDR3 protein. The sample yields about 200,000 distinct CDR3 sequences, 35% to 50% seen once. The chain uses TRBV2 and TRBJ1-1; no definite D call. This sequence was found in a human donor who was either an allogeneic HSCT recipient or a stem cell or donor lymphocyte infusion donor (not recorded which). It is not recorded whose cells these are; they may come from a transplant donor. Input material: blood, either unsorted or a sorted T cell fraction (not recorded which). The CDR3 DNA is TGTGCCAGCAGTGTTATAAGGACTGAAGCTTTCTTT. It codes for CASSVIRTEAFF. Variable domain in full (rest from reference TRBV2 and TRBJ1-1): EPEVTQTPSHQVTQMGQEVILRCVPISNHLYFYWYRQILGQKVEFLVSFYNNEISEKSEIFDDQFSVERPDGSNFTLKIRSTKLEDSAMYFCASSVIRTEAFFGQGTRLTVV.